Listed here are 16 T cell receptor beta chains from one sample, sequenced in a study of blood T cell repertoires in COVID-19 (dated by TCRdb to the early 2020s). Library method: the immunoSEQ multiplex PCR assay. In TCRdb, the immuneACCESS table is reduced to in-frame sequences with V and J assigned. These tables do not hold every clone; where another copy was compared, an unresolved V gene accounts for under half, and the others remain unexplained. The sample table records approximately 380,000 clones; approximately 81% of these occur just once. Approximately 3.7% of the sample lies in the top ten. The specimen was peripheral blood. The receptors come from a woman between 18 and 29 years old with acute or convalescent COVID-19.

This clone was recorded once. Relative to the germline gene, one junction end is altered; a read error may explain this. CDR3 residues: CAGRKQGARGYTF. The CDR3 nucleotides read TGTGCCGGGAGGAAACAGGGGGCGCGTGGCTACACCTTC. The chain couples TRBV30 to TRBJ1-2, with 9 bases aligning to TRBD1. Germline V gene data show CDR1 as GTSNPN and CDR2 as SVGIG (reference sequence). This CDR3 contains 13 residues.

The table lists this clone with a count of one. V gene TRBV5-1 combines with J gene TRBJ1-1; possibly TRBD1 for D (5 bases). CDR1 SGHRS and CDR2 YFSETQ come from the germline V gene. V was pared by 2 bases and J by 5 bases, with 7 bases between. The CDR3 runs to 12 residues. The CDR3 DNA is TGCGCCAGCAGCTTAGGGGATACTGAAGCTTTCTTT. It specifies CASSLGDTEAFF.

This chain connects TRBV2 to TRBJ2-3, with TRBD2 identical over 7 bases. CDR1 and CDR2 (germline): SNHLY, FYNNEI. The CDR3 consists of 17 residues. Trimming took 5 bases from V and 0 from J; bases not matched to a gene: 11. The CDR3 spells CASSRTPGGTSTDTQYF. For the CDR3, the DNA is TGTGCCAGCAGTCGTACTCCGGGGGGAACTAGCACAGATACGCAGTATTTT.

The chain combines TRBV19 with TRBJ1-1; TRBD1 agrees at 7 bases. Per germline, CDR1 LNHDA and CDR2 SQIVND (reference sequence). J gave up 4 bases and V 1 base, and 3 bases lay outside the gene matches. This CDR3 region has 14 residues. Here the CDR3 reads CASSIVTGATEAFF. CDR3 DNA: TGTGCCAGTAGTATAGTCACAGGGGCCACTGAAGCTTTCTTT.

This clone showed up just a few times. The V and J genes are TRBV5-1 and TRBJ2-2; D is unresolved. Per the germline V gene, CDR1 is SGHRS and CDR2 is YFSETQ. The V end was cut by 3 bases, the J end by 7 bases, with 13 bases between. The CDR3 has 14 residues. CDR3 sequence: CASSWQSFDGELFF. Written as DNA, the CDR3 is TGCGCCAGCAGCTGGCAATCTTTCGACGGGGAGCTGTTTTTT. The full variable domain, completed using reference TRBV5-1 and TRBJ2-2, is KAGVTQTPRYLIKTRGQQVTLSCSPISGHRSVSWYQQTPGQGLQFLFEYFSETQRNKGNFPGRFSGRQFSNSRSEMNVSTLELGDSALYLCASSWQSFDGELFFGEGSRLTVL.

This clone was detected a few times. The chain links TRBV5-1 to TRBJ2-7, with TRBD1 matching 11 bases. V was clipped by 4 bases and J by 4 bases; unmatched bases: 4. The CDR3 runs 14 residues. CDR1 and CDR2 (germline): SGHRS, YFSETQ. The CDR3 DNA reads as TGCGCCAGCAGCCGGACAGGGGGCGAATACGAGCAGTACTTC. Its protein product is CASSRTGGEYEQYF.

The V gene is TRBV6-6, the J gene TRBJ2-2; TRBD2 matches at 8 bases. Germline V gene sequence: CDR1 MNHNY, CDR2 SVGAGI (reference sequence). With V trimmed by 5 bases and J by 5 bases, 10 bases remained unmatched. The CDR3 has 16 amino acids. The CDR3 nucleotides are TGTGCCAGCAGTAATTCATTACGCGGGGGGACCGGGGAGCTGTTTTTT. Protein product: CASSNSLRGGTGELFF.

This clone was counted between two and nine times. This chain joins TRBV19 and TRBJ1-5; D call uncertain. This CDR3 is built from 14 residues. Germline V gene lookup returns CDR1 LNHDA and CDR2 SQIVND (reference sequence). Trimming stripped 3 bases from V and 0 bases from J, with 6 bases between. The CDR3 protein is CASSMSVSNQPQHF. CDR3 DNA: TGTGCCAGTAGTATGTCCGTTAGCAATCAGCCCCAGCATTTT.

The CDR3 loop reads CASSVNLQRGEQFF. CDR3 DNA sequence: TGTGCCAGCAGCGTAAACCTGCAAAGAGGTGAGCAGTTCTTC. The chain is built from TRBV7-9 and TRBJ2-1; D uncertain. The germline V gene encodes CDR1 SEHNR and CDR2 FQNEAQ (reference sequence). This CDR3 is 14 amino acids long. V was clipped by 5 bases and J by 9 bases, with 17 bases between them.

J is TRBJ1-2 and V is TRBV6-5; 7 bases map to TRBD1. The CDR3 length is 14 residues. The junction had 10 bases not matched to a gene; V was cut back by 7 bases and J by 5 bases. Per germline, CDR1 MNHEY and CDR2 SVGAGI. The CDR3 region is CASTNGGQLYGYTF. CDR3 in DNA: TGTGCCAGCACCAACGGGGGACAGCTATATGGCTACACCTTC.

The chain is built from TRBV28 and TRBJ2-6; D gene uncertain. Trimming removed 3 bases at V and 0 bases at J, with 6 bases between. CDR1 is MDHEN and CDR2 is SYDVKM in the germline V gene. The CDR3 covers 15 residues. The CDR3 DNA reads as TGTGCCAGCAGTTTTGGGCTCTCTGGGGCCAACGTCCTGACTTTC. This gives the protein CASSFGLSGANVLTF.

CDR3 sequence reads: CASSTRQGTNSPLHF. The CDR3 DNA is TGTGCCAGCAGCACACGACAGGGGACGAATTCACCCCTCCACTTT. The rearrangement uses TRBV28 and TRBJ1-6, with 8 bases fitting TRBD1. This CDR3 contains 15 residues. With V trimmed by 6 bases and J by 7 bases, 8 bases remained unmatched. Germline lookup yields CDR1 MDHEN and CDR2 SYDVKM.

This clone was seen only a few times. CDR3 nucleotides: TGTGCCAGCAGGCCCGGGGGCACAGATACGCAGTATTTT. This gives the protein CASRPGGTDTQYF. The rearrangement joins TRBV9 to TRBJ2-3, with D perhaps TRBD2 (5 bases). Per germline, CDR1 SGDLS and CDR2 YYNGEE. The CDR3 runs to 13 residues. The V end was cut by 5 bases, the J end by 1 base, with 8 bases between.

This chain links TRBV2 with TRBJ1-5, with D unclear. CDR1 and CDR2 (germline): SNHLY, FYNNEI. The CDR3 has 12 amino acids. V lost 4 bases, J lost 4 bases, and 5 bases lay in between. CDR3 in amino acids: CASSGENQPQHF. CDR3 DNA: TGTGCCAGCAGTGGAGAGAATCAGCCCCAGCATTTT.

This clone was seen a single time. This chain's CDR3 is CATRDSNSNQPQHF. CDR3 nucleotide sequence: TGTGCCACTAGGGACAGCAATAGCAATCAGCCCCAGCATTTT. The rearrangement links TRBV10-3 to TRBJ1-5; 7 nucleotides match TRBD1. The CDR3 is made up of 14 amino acids. Germline V gives CDR1 ENHRY, CDR2 SYGVKD. V lost 10 bases, J lost 0 bases, and 6 bases stayed unmatched.

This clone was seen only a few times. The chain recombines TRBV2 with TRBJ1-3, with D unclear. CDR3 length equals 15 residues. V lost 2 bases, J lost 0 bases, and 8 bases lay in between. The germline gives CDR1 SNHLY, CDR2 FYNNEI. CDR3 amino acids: CASSEQALSGNTIYF. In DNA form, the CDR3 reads TGTGCCAGCAGTGAACAGGCGCTCTCTGGAAACACCATATATTTT.